This entry concerns a single T cell receptor (beta chain). The antigen is unknown. In the PCR, 60 Vbeta and 13 Jbeta primers were used. Measured with immunoSEQ multiplex PCR; TCRdb has only the in-frame clones, and not every one. Listed are 100,000 to 150,000 clones; roughly 3.5% falls within the top ten. Donors counted as nominally healthy when sampled, yet unrecorded immune exposures were likely. The sample is drawn from a study of cytomegalovirus exposure and HLA in healthy donors. Regarding the study as a whole: Upon later analysis, TCR association rates were observed to vary by HLA locus, being highest for DRB1 and lowest for HLA-C.

V lost 5 bases and J lost 4, with 14 bases in between. The CDR3 is 14 amino acids. Germline CDR1 reads MNHEY; CDR2 reads SMNVEV (reference sequence). The chain couples TRBV27 to TRBJ1-2, with D possibly matching TRBD1 (5 bases). This TCR came from a young man in good health and CMV-seronegative. Sequencing was carried out using PBMCs. CDR3 amino acids: CASSPYGGSYGYTF. DNA of the CDR3: TGTGCCAGCAGTCCTTACGGGGGTTCCTATGGCTACACCTTC.